Listed here are 14 T cell receptor beta chains from one sample, sequenced in a study of T cells after yellow fever vaccination (dated by TCRdb to the late 2010s). This specimen's treatment or condition label, interpreted: live attenuated yellow fever vaccine strain. Library preparation was by 5' RACE. Sequencing relied on an Illumina NovaSeq 6000. TCRdb cleaned the public reads at Q25 with fastp, built clones with MiXCR and kept in-frame beta chains. Each CDR3 protein gets just one entry, which takes the most common genes and DNA from the rows behind it. This sample gives under 500,000 distinct CDR3 sequences in total; under 20% of them show up just once. Of the sample, 18% is held by the ten largest clones. Specimen: PBMCs, collected before the yellow fever booster vaccination. The origin of the receptors is a man between 18 and 35 years old who received the YFV17D yellow fever vaccine.

This clonotype was observed a handful of times. The J gene is TRBJ1-5, the V gene TRBV7-9, with TRBD1 matching 12 bases. J gave up 6 bases and V 5 bases, and 8 bases lay outside the gene matches. The CDR3 consists of 16 residues. The germline gives CDR1 SEHNR, CDR2 FQNEAQ (reference sequence). CDR3 in DNA: TGTGCCAGCAGCCCGGCCGGGACAGGGGGCGTTCAGCCCCAGCATTTT. Protein product: CASSPAGTGGVQPQHF. The whole variable domain, filled in from reference TRBV7-9 and TRBJ1-5, reads DTGVSQNPRHKITKRGQNVTFRCDPISEHNRLYWYRQTLGQGPEFLTYFQNEAQLEKSRLLSDRFSAERPKGSFSTLEIQRTEQGDSAMYLCASSPAGTGGVQPQHFGDGTRLSIL.

A few counts support this clonotype. In DNA, the CDR3 is TGTGCCAGCAGCTCGCCAAAACAGGGGGCCCTGGTCCACACCTTC. It is translated as CASSSPKQGALVHTF. The rearrangement joins TRBV5-6 to TRBJ1-2; 9 nucleotides agree with TRBD1. Germline trimming cut 3 bases from V and 12 bases from J; bases unmatched to any gene: 15. Germline V gives CDR1 SGHDT, CDR2 YYEEEE. This CDR3 has 15 residues.

The DNA of the CDR3 is TGTGCCACCAGCAGAGTATTAGAGGGGACACAATCACAGCATTTT. The encoded protein is CATSRVLEGTQSQHF. J is TRBJ1-5 and V is TRBV15; possible D gene TRBD1, 6 bases. V was pared by 1 base and J by 13 bases, with 20 bases between. Germline V gene data show CDR1 as LNHNV and CDR2 as YYDKDF (reference sequence). The CDR3 is 15 residues long.

The J gene is TRBJ2-2, the V gene TRBV24-1; 7 bases are shared with TRBD2. This CDR3 region has 18 residues. Germline V gene data show CDR1 as KGHDR and CDR2 as SFDVKD. Trimming cost V 3 bases and J 2 bases; bases outside gene matches: 11. The CDR3 here is CATSDGEETSRNTGELFF. As DNA, the CDR3 is TGTGCCACCAGTGATGGAGAAGAGACTAGCCGAAACACCGGGGAGCTGTTTTTT.

This clonotype was counted only a few times. The genes are TRBV27 and TRBJ1-5, with D possibly being TRBD1 (5 bases). With 7 bases removed from V and 3 bases from J, the gap between germline ends came to 22 bases. The CDR3 sequence is 17 residues long. Per germline, CDR1 MNHEY and CDR2 SMNVEV (reference sequence). This CDR3 reads CASTPTPGGTLNQPQHF. CDR3 DNA sequence: TGTGCCAGCACCCCTACCCCCGGGGGGACCCTCAATCAGCCCCAGCATTTT.

The chain combines TRBV7-2 with TRBJ2-1, with D maybe TRBD1 (6 bases). CDR1 is SGHTA, CDR2 FQGNSA, per germline. With 1 base removed from V and 4 bases from J, the gap between germline ends came to 11 bases. CDR3 length: 15 residues. The CDR3 here is CASSLGADSYNEQFF. Written as DNA, the CDR3 is TGTGCCAGCAGCTTAGGGGCGGACAGTTACAATGAGCAGTTCTTC.

This clonotype turned up a few times. The rearrangement joins TRBV20-1 to TRBJ2-1, with TRBD2 matching 10 bases. The germline gives CDR1 DFQATT, CDR2 SNEGSKA (reference sequence). With V trimmed by 3 bases and J by 4 bases, 6 bases remained unmatched. The CDR3 extends over 15 amino acids. CDR3 residues: CSARPSGGPYNEQFF. CDR3 bases: TGCAGTGCTAGGCCTAGCGGGGGCCCATACAATGAGCAGTTCTTC.

The chain employs TRBV7-8 and TRBJ2-3; tentative D call: TRBD2 (5 bases). The germline gives CDR1 SGHVS, CDR2 FQNEAQ. The CDR3 sequence is 15 residues long. Trimming cost V 2 bases and J 5 bases, with 14 bases left between them. CDR3 sequence reads: CASSLKGFGGDTQYF. The CDR3 DNA sequence: TGTGCCAGCAGCTTAAAGGGTTTCGGAGGAGATACGCAGTATTTT. The variable domain in full, completed from reference TRBV7-8 and TRBJ2-3, reads GAGVSQSPRYKVAKRGQDVALRCDPISGHVSLFWYQQALGQGPEFLTYFQNEAQLDKSGLPSDRFFAERPEGSVSTLKIQRTQQEDSAVYLCASSLKGFGGDTQYFGPGTRLTVL.

This chain joins TRBV4-2 and TRBJ2-7; D uncertain. Germline loops: CDR1 LGHNA, CDR2 YNFKEQ. The CDR3 length is 15 residues. Trimming removed 4 bases from V and 5 bases from J, with 18 bases in between. CDR3 DNA: TGTGCCAGCAGCCCCAAGCCGCTCGCCCTAGACGAGCAGTACTTC. Translating it yields CASSPKPLALDEQYF.

A few counts support this clonotype. CDR3 residues: CASSLSRSQETQYF. The CDR3 DNA reads as TGTGCCAGCAGCTTAAGCCGGAGCCAAGAGACCCAGTACTTC. The V gene is TRBV7-2, the J gene TRBJ2-5, with unresolved D. The CDR3 runs to 14 residues. With 2 bases removed from V and 1 base from J, the gap between germline ends came to 8 bases. The germline gives CDR1 SGHTA, CDR2 FQGNSA.

The J gene is TRBJ2-3, the V gene TRBV10-3; 8 bases agree with TRBD2. CDR1 is ENHRY, CDR2 SYGVKD, per germline. Losses at the gene ends were 11 bases for V and 5 bases for J; bases not matched to a gene: 12. CDR3 length equals 14 residues. The CDR3 coding sequence is TGTGCCTCGGGAGGGGGGGGCAAGTTAGATACGCAGTATTTT. As protein: CASGGGGKLDTQYF.

The genes are TRBV5-1 and TRBJ2-1; maybe TRBD1 (6 bases). Germline V gene data show CDR1 as SGHRS and CDR2 as YFSETQ. V was trimmed by 4 bases and J by 4 bases, leaving 9 bases between them. The CDR3 has 13 residues. The CDR3 region is CASSEGGYNEQFF. In DNA form, the CDR3 reads TGCGCCAGCAGCGAAGGGGGTTACAATGAGCAGTTCTTC.

The V call is TRBV7-3, the J call TRBJ2-5; D call uncertain. Germline CDR1 is SGHTA and CDR2 is FQGTGA. The CDR3 consists of 14 residues. With 1 base removed from V and 5 bases from J, the gap between germline ends came to 11 bases. Here the CDR3 reads CASSLNALEETQYF. The DNA for the CDR3 is TGTGCCAGCAGCTTAAACGCCTTGGAGGAGACCCAGTACTTC.

The table lists this clonotype with a few counts. The chain carries TRBV7-8 and TRBJ2-7, with D possibly being TRBD1 or TRBD2 (5 bases each). The CDR3 totals 15 residues. Looked up from germline, CDR1 is SGHVS and CDR2 is FQNEAQ. V shed 4 bases and J shed 6 bases, with 19 bases lying between them. Here the CDR3 reads CASSSQPGAIGEQYF. Written as DNA, the CDR3 is TGTGCCAGCAGCTCTCAACCCGGGGCCATTGGCGAGCAGTACTTC.